The 11 T cell receptor beta chains presented below share a single source sample, sequenced in a study of Graves' ophthalmopathy and Graves' hyperthyroidism. Using RNA transcripts, the TCR beta CDR3 regions were amplified. The library came from an HTBI-primed first-round RT-PCR and a second-round multiplex PCR. MiXCR, applied by TCRdb to the multiplex PCR reads, yields one record per CDR3 protein. The sample yields just over 400,000 distinct CDR3 sequences, 20% to 25% seen once. The sequenced sample was peripheral blood. These receptors were collected from a woman under 30 with stable Graves' hyperthyroidism.

In its sample, this clonotype was seen many times. J is TRBJ2-7 and V is TRBV7-2, with D perhaps being TRBD1 or TRBD2 (5 bases each). The ends were cut back, 1 base at V and 7 bases at J, with 11 bases in the middle. The germline gives CDR1 SGHTA, CDR2 FQGNSA. The CDR3 sequence is 13 residues long. CDR3 sequence (DNA): TGTGCCAGCAGCTTAGGAGCGAGGGGAGAGCAGTACTTC. It yields the protein CASSLGARGEQYF.

V and J are TRBV12-3 or TRBV12-4 and TRBJ1-5; tentative D call: TRBD1 (6 bases). CDR3 length: 14 amino acids. V dropped 3 bases and J dropped 13 bases, with 19 bases sitting between them. The CDR3 loop is CASSFGDRLRPQHF. In DNA form, the CDR3 reads TGTGCCAGCAGTTTCGGAGACAGGCTCCGACCTCAGCATTTT.

The table lists this clonotype with a count of one. The J gene is TRBJ1-6, the V gene TRBV25-1; 9 bases match TRBD1. The V gene's germline CDR1 is MGHDK and CDR2 SYGVNS. Losses at the gene ends were 0 bases for V and 3 bases for J; bases not matched to a gene: 12. This CDR3 is built from 20 residues. The CDR3 sequence is CASSEYIGEQGAFYNSPLHF. The CDR3 DNA follows: TGTGCCAGCAGTGAATATATTGGGGAACAGGGGGCGTTCTATAATTCACCCCTCCACTTT.

J is TRBJ1-3 and V is TRBV2, with D tentatively TRBD1 (6 bases). The V gene lost 6 bases and the J gene lost 3 bases, with 15 bases spanning the gap. The CDR3 totals 15 residues. Germline loops: CDR1 SNHLY, CDR2 FYNNEI. The CDR3 reads CASSYRVVFGNTIYF. Written as DNA, the CDR3 is TGTGCCAGCAGCTACAGGGTAGTCTTTGGAAACACCATATATTTT.

This clonotype was seen only a few times. V and J are TRBV30 and TRBJ2-5; perhaps TRBD2 as D (6 bases). This CDR3 is built from 14 residues. The germline V gene has CDR1 GTSNPN and CDR2 SVGIG (reference sequence). The V gene lost 5 bases and the J gene lost 5 bases, with 18 bases spanning the gap. The CDR3 DNA follows: TGTGCCTGGGGGCTCGGGACGGGGAGGGAGACCCAGTACTTC. Its translation: CAWGLGTGRETQYF.

This clonotype was seen more than once but under ten times. Since a much larger clone is just one base distant, this may be a read error. V usage is TRBV2 and J usage is TRBJ2-7, with D maybe TRBD1 (5 bases). Deletions cut 7 bases from V and 2 bases from J, with 21 bases between. The CDR3 covers 16 residues. Germline lookup yields CDR1 SNHLY and CDR2 FYNNEI. The CDR3 protein is CASNPRPGWVTYEQYF. The DNA of the CDR3 is TGTGCCAGCAATCCCCGGCCAGGGTGGGTTACCTACGAGCAGTACTTC. The complete variable domain, with remaining parts taken from reference TRBV2 and TRBJ2-7, reads EPEVTQTPSHQVTQMGQEVILRCVPISNHLYFYWYRQILGQKVEFLVSFYNNEISEKSEIFDDQFSVERPDGSNFTLKIRSTKLEDSAMYFCASNPRPGWVTYEQYFGPGTRLTVT.

This clonotype was seen many times. This chain connects TRBV10-3 to TRBJ2-5; D possibly uses TRBD1 or TRBD2 (5 bases each). This CDR3 spans 12 amino acids. Germline-derived CDR1 and CDR2 are ENHRY and SYGVKD. V was trimmed by 7 bases and J by 1 base, leaving 7 bases between them. The chain's CDR3 is CAIKGPQETQYF. In DNA, the CDR3 is TGTGCCATCAAGGGACCCCAAGAGACCCAGTACTTC.

This clonotype was observed many times. This chain links TRBV7-3 with TRBJ2-7; D is uncertain. This CDR3 comprises 13 residues. Germline lookup yields CDR1 SGHTA and CDR2 FQGTGA. V dropped 0 bases and J dropped 6 bases, with 9 bases sitting between them. Written as DNA, the CDR3 is TGTGCCAGCAGCTTAACAAACCTGGGCGAGCAGTACTTC. Its protein is CASSLTNLGEQYF.

In regard to this clonotype: A much larger clone is a single base away; this may be a read error. Lacking the conserved final phenylalanine or tryptophan, this CDR3 likely reflects a read error. The V call is TRBV4-3, the J call TRBJ1-1; tentative D call: TRBD1 (5 bases). Per germline, CDR1 LGHNA and CDR2 YSLEER. V was cut by 0 bases and J by 3 bases, with 11 bases left in between. The CDR3 contains 15 residues. The CDR3 sequence: CASSQDLGLDTEAFY. CDR3 coding DNA: TGCGCCAGCAGCCAAGATTTGGGGCTCGACACTGAAGCTTTCTAT.

This clonotype was counted at least ten times. A read error may produce the germline difference seen at one junction end. The chain combines TRBV12-3 or TRBV12-4 with TRBJ2-7; D unclear. The length of the CDR3 is 14 residues. The CDR3 loop reads CASSAPPNSYEQYF. CDR3 nucleotides: TGTGCGAGCAGCGCTCCACCGAACTCCTACGAGCAGTACTTC.

This clonotype was observed at least ten times. This sequence joins TRBV2 and TRBJ2-7; 9 bases match TRBD1. Losses at the gene ends were 5 bases for V and 2 bases for J; bases not matched to a gene: 7. This CDR3 is 15 amino acids long. Looked up from germline, CDR1 is SNHLY and CDR2 is FYNNEI. CDR3 in amino acids: CASSTDRGSTYEQYF. The DNA of the CDR3 is TGTGCCAGCAGTACCGACAGGGGGTCTACCTACGAGCAGTACTTC.